The 14 T cell receptor beta chains below all came from one sample that was sequenced in a study of T cell responses to AZD1222 COVID-19 vaccine. Some clones are missing from TCRdb's copy, which holds only in-frame ones; the method was immunoSEQ multiplex PCR. Counted here are 190,000 or so clones, roughly 92% occurring once; the ten biggest clones make up about 1%. The material was peripheral blood, obtained 28 days after the second AZD1222 dose. Receptor source: an adult who received the AZD1222 COVID-19 vaccine.

This sequence joins TRBV6-5 and TRBJ2-5, with D tentatively TRBD1 (6 bases). The CDR3 runs to 14 residues. Germline CDR1 MNHEY, CDR2 SVGAGI. The V end was cut by 11 bases, the J end by 4 bases, with 20 bases between. DNA for the CDR3: TGTGCCGGGGGCAATCGGGGCAGGTCAGAGACCCAGTACTTC. It translates to CAGGNRGRSETQYF.

The chain combines TRBV28 with TRBJ1-1; TRBD1 is a possible D gene (6 bases). The CDR3 has 15 residues. V gave up 5 bases and J gave up 1 base, with 14 bases separating them. Germline V lookup: CDR1 MDHEN, CDR2 SYDVKM. CDR3 amino acids: CASSKELGANTEAFF. The CDR3 DNA reads TGTGCCAGCAGTAAGGAATTGGGGGCGAACACTGAAGCTTTCTTT.

The chain combines TRBV21-1 with TRBJ1-1; the table's D call, TRBD1, has no DNA check behind it. TRBV21-1 is designated a pseudogene. This CDR3 is built from 14 residues. The CDR3 reads CASSPQVGNTEAFF. The CDR3 DNA reads TGTGCCAGCAGCCCACAGGTGGGGAACACTGAAGCTTTCTTT.

The chain links TRBV6-4 to TRBJ2-6, with a weak D call TRBD1 (5 bases). This CDR3 has 15 residues. The germline CDR1 and CDR2 sequences are MRHNA and SNTAGT. V was cut by 5 bases and J by 0 bases, with 8 bases left in between. The CDR3 is CASSRQSSGANVLTF. CDR3 coding DNA: TGTGCCAGCAGTCGACAGAGCTCTGGGGCCAACGTCCTGACTTTC.

This sequence joins TRBV3-1 (or the pseudogene TRBV3-2) and TRBJ2-7, with TRBD2 matching over 11 bases. CDR3 length equals 16 residues. With 4 bases clipped from V and 4 bases from J, the junction kept 9 bases outside the gene matches. Germline CDR1 is LGHDT and CDR2 is YNNKEL (reference sequence). The CDR3 loop is CASSPRGTSGGYEQYF. The CDR3 region has the DNA TGTGCCAGCAGCCCCCGAGGCACTAGCGGGGGATACGAGCAGTACTTC.

The rearrangement joins TRBV13 to TRBJ1-6; 11 positions agree with TRBD1. The V segment lost 5 bases and the J segment 4 bases; nucleotides outside the gene matches: 4. From germline, CDR1 is PRHDT and CDR2 FYEKMQ (reference sequence). This CDR3 region has 16 residues. The CDR3 loop reads CASSLGTGGYNSPLHF. Written as DNA, the CDR3 is TGTGCCAGCAGCCTCGGGACAGGGGGGTATAATTCACCCCTCCACTTT.

J is TRBJ1-3 and V is TRBV15; tentatively, D is TRBD1 (5 bases). The CDR3 length is 18 residues. V shed 0 bases and J shed 0 bases, with 15 bases lying between them. Germline CDR1 is LNHNV and CDR2 is YYDKDF (reference sequence). CDR3 nucleotide sequence: TGTGCCACCAGCAGAGATAAAGGGGCAGGGAACTCTGGAAACACCATATATTTT. This translates into CATSRDKGAGNSGNTIYF.

CDR3 sequence (DNA): TGTGCCAGCAGCCCATTTCAGCGCGGGGGGGCCGCCAATGAGCAGTTCTTC. It codes for CASSPFQRGGAANEQFF. The chain links TRBV7-3 to TRBJ2-1; 9 nucleotides match TRBD2. The ends lost 5 bases at V and 6 bases at J; junction bases unmatched: 14. This CDR3 region has 17 residues. Germline CDR1 and CDR2: SGHTA and FQGTGA.

This chain joins TRBV27 and TRBJ2-1; tentative D call: TRBD2 (5 bases). Germline values: CDR1 MNHEY, CDR2 SMNVEV (reference sequence). This CDR3 has 14 residues. V was clipped by 3 bases and J by 3 bases, with 9 bases between them. The CDR3 is CASSFAGIYNEQFF. Here the CDR3 DNA reads TGTGCCAGCAGTTTTGCCGGGATCTACAATGAGCAGTTCTTC.

The V call is TRBV5-8, the J call TRBJ2-3, with D uncertain. CDR3 size: 11 residues. V dropped 0 bases and J dropped 6 bases, with 2 bases sitting between them. CDR1 is SGHTS and CDR2 is YDEGEE in the germline V gene. In DNA form, the CDR3 reads TGTGCCAGCAGCTTGGAGGATACGCAGTATTTT. This sequence encodes CASSLEDTQYF.

The chain combines TRBV7-9 with TRBJ1-1; 8 bases map to TRBD1. The germline CDR1 and CDR2 sequences are SEHNR and FQNEAQ (reference sequence). Germline trimming cut 4 bases from V and 0 bases from J; bases unmatched to any gene: 7. The CDR3 spans 16 residues. CDR3 bases: TGTGCCAGCAGCTCCCAGGGGGCGGGGGTGAACACTGAAGCTTTCTTT. Protein product: CASSSQGAGVNTEAFF.

The chain couples TRBV6-1 to TRBJ2-2; the D is unclear. The V gene's germline CDR1 is MNHNS and CDR2 SASEGT. The CDR3 spans 13 residues. Trimming took off 7 bases at V and 5 bases at J, with 11 bases between the two ends. The CDR3, as DNA: TGTGCCAGCAAGAGTCTCTCGACCGGGGAGCTGTTTTTT. This translates into CASKSLSTGELFF.

This chain joins TRBV12-3 or TRBV12-4 and TRBJ2-1; D unresolved. With 6 bases removed from V and 6 bases from J, the gap between germline ends came to 9 bases. CDR3 length: 12 amino acids. CDR3 coding DNA: TGTGCCAGCAGGCCATCTAGCAATGAGCAGTTCTTC. Translated: CASRPSSNEQFF.

The V call is TRBV19, the J call TRBJ1-2; perhaps TRBD1 as D (5 bases). Trimming removed 5 bases from V and 3 bases from J, with 22 bases in between. The CDR3 totals 17 residues. CDR1 is LNHDA and CDR2 is SQIVND in the germline V gene (reference sequence). CDR3 nucleotides: TGTGCCAGTAGTCCCCGCCAGGGCCCGCTCCTATACTATGGCTACACCTTC. This translates into CASSPRQGPLLYYGYTF.